This paragraph reports one TCR beta chain. Its target antigen remains unknown. No base quality information exists; no much larger clone differs at one position. The data were taken from a study of T cells after yellow fever vaccination (dated by TCRdb to about 2019). Background on the whole study: Libraries from fractions with low cell numbers were prepared with the SMART-Seq v4 Ultra Low Input RNA kit. To follow T-cell clones before and after both primary and booster YFV17D yellow fever vaccination, bulk TCR alpha and beta repertoires underwent longitudinal sequencing. Two healthy male donors, one aged 18 to 30 and one aged 30 to 39 years, were included in the cohort. Blood was drawn at multiple timepoints before and after primary and secondary immunization, with bulk PBMC replicates and cell subsets isolated.

The treatment or condition label, read with the paper, signifies: live attenuated yellow fever vaccine strain. Two biological replicates of bulk PBMCs were collected at each blood-draw timepoint. PBMCs were isolated from peripheral blood using a standard Ficoll-Paque protocol. RNA was extracted with TriZol from bulk PBMCs, CD4 and CD8 fractions, and dextramer-positive and dextramer-negative fractions. Synthesis of TCR cDNA relied on 5'RACE template switching, a step that introduced a universal primer site along with unique molecular identifiers. cDNA synthesis was primed from both the TCR alpha and TCR beta constant segments. Library amplification involved two PCR steps, and the second step added sample barcodes and sequencing adapters. Sequencing of the libraries was done on either Illumina HiSeq 2500 (2x100 bp) or NovaSeq (2x150 bp). The study's processing was this. MIGEC was used to demultiplex reads and collapse the reads into UMI consensus sequences, and MiXCR was used for V(D)J alignment. Vaccine-responding clonotypes were defined with edgeR using replicate PBMC samples, requiring FDR below 0.01 and a log2 fold change above 5 up to day 15. Each bulk clonotype received a CD4 or CD8 identity based on whether the sequenced CD4 or CD8 repertoire contained that clonotype at higher abundance. Clones were called with MiXCR by TCRdb after fastp trimmed the public reads at Q25, and only in-frame beta chains were retained. CDR3 protein sequences are deduplicated, and each keeps its most common genes and DNA. TCRdb, rather than the study authors, made the V and J calls. Across this sample there are 300,000 to 400,000 distinct CDR3 sequences, with 8.7% seen only once. The ten largest clones represent approximately 19% of the sample.

Trimming removed 4 bases from V and 1 base from J, leaving 11 bases between the germline ends. Including the terminal cysteine and phenylalanine, the CDR3 comprises 14 residues. Only the CDR3 portion is preserved as DNA: 42 bases, with reading frame beginning at the first base. Sequences MNHNS (CDR1) and SASEGT (CDR2) are obtained from the germline V gene. Overall results and qualifications from the work: Computational filtering was required because FACS-sorted repertoires could contain abundant contaminating clonotypes from the bulk population. The study included only a couple of donors, which limits how far the findings can be generalized. Most clones expanded after primary vaccination were re-detected after the booster (around 96% of CD4 and 80% to 90% of CD8), suggesting broad memory maintenance. A small share of clonotypes was detected in both CD4 and CD8 compartments, with the overlap likely arising from convergent recombination. The secondary T-cell response was weaker than the primary response but faster, peaking on day 5 instead of day 15.

The sequence derives from a man aged 18 to 29 who received the YFV17D yellow fever vaccine. Here the sequenced sample was PBMCs, taken on the day of the first yellow fever vaccination. Recombination joined TRBV6-1 with TRBJ2-7, and possibly TRBD1, on 6 matching bases. DNA sequence: TGTGCCAGCAGTGGCTGGGGGCATTCCTACGAGCAGTACTTC. Its coded protein is CASSGWGHSYEQYF.